A selection of T cell receptor beta chains follows, all from one sample in a study of molecular identifiers for immune sequencing clone quantification. TCRdb analysed the PCR reads with MiXCR anew, one entry per CDR3 protein. The sample lists roughly 320,000 distinct CDR3 sequences, under 25% occurring once. The sequenced sample consisted of naive CD8+ T cells from blood, with Jurkat cell RNA spiked in. These TCRs come from a human donor in good health. Some libraries in this study had Jurkat cell RNA spiked in. Each CDR3 is given with its conserved first and last residue. D genes are given only for firm matches. Clone size is shown for a subset of rows, as once, few, many or a class of expanded clone.

TRBD1	TRBV4-3	TRBJ2-1	-	TGCGCCAGCAGGAGAGACAGGGGTGCGTACAATGAGCAGTTCTTC	CASRRDRGAYNEQFF
-	TRBV4-2	TRBJ2-7	many	TGTGCCAGCAGCCAAGTAATTCTGGACACGGTTCTTGGGCAGTACTTC	CASSQVILDTVLGQYF
-	TRBV19	TRBJ2-7	many	TGTGCCAGTAGTATTGCCGACAACTCCTACGAGCAGTACTTC	CASSIADNSYEQYF
TRBD1	TRBV7-9	TRBJ1-1	many	TGTGCCAGCAGTTCAGGGGGCACTGAAGCTTTCTTT	CASSSGGTEAFF
-	TRBV5-4	TRBJ2-5	many	TGTGCCAGCTCAGCTCAGGGGGGGCTGGAGACCCAGTACTTC	CASSAQGGLETQYF
-	TRBV12-3/TRBV12-4	TRBJ1-1	many	TGTGCCAGCAGCTTAGTAGGGCCGAACACTGAAGCTTTCTTT	CASSLVGPNTEAFF
TRBD2	TRBV7-2	TRBJ2-3	few	TGTGCCAGCAGCGTAAATTGGGGGACTAGCCTCACAGATACGCAGTATTTT	CASSVNWGTSLTDTQYF
TRBD2	TRBV7-2	TRBJ2-2	few	TGTGCCAGCAGCTTACTAGCGGGAGGGCGCACCGGGGAGCTGTTTTTT	CASSLLAGGRTGELFF
TRBD2	TRBV24-1	TRBJ2-3	few	TGTGCCACCAGTGAGGCGACTAGCGGGGGCACAGATACGCAGTATTTT	CATSEATSGGTDTQYF
TRBD1	TRBV5-5	TRBJ2-2	many	TGTGCCAGCAGCCTCATTCCCCAGGGGGCGAACACCGGGGAGCTGTTTTTT	CASSLIPQGANTGELFF
-	TRBV7-2	TRBJ1-2	few	TGTGCCAGCAGCTTATCTGGGGGCGATGGCTACACCTTC	CASSLSGGDGYTF
-	TRBV20-1	TRBJ2-2	-	TGCAGTGCTTTATGGAGGGGCTCGAACACCGGGGAGCTGTTTTTT	CSALWRGSNTGELFF
-	TRBV30	TRBJ2-2	many	TGTGCCTGGAGTCTTGGTTACACCGGGGAGCTGTTTTTT	CAWSLGYTGELFF
TRBD1	TRBV27	TRBJ1-1	-	TGTGCCAGCAGTTTAGGAGGGGGCGGGGGCACTGAAGCTTTCTTT	CASSLGGGGGTEAFF
TRBD1	TRBV4-1	TRBJ2-7	few	TGCGCCAGCAGCCAGAAGGACAGGAGCTCCTACGAGCAGTACTTC	CASSQKDRSSYEQYF
TRBD2	TRBV24-1	TRBJ2-1	few	TGTGCCACCAGTGATTTGCGGACTGATCGACTAGCGGGCCGGTCCTACAATGAGCAGTTCTTC	CATSDLRTDRLAGRSYNEQFF
TRBD1	TRBV5-8	TRBJ2-7	many	TGTGCCAGCAGCTTACGACAGGGTATCGAGCAGTACTTC	CASSLRQGIEQYF
-	TRBV27	TRBJ2-5	few	TGTGCCAGCAGTTTGTTCAGCCCTGAAGAGACCCAGTACTTC	CASSLFSPEETQYF
TRBD2	TRBV7-9	TRBJ2-3	many	TGTGCCAGCAGACCTAGTGCGTCGGGACTAGCGGGAGGGCATGCAGATACGCAGTATTTT	CASRPSASGLAGGHADTQYF
TRBD1	TRBV27	TRBJ2-2	-	TGTGCCAGCAGTTCAGGGGGGAACACCGGGGAGCTGTTTTTT	CASSSGGNTGELFF
-	TRBV20-1	TRBJ2-3	few	TGCAGTACACACGAAGGGGGCACAGATACGCAGTATTTT	CSTHEGGTDTQYF
-	TRBV7-2	TRBJ2-7	many	TGTGCCAGCAGCCCCAGCGGGGTTACAGGGGACGAGCAGTACTTC	CASSPSGVTGDEQYF
-	TRBV5-6	TRBJ1-3	many	TGTGCCAGCAGCTTATCTTGGCAGGATTCTGGAAACACCATATATTTT	CASSLSWQDSGNTIYF
TRBD2	TRBV28	TRBJ2-5	-	TGTGCCAGCAGTTTTAGGCTAGCGGGACTTCAAGAGACCCAGCACTTC	CASSFRLAGLQETQHF
-	TRBV6-2/TRBV6-3	TRBJ1-1	-	TGTGCCAGCAGTAACCGGGCCGGTGGCAGTGAAGCTTTCTTT	CASSNRAGGSEAFF
TRBD1	TRBV4-3	TRBJ1-2	many	TGCGCCAGCAGCCAAGATGCGGGACAGTCAGGCTATGGCTACACCTTC	CASSQDAGQSGYGYTF
TRBD1	TRBV6-1	TRBJ1-1	few	TGTGCCAGCAGTGTATCCAGGGGGGCAGACACTGAAGCTTTCTTT	CASSVSRGADTEAFF
TRBD1	TRBV10-2	TRBJ1-2	few	TGCGCCAGCAGGGGGACAGAATTCTATGGCTACACCTTC	CASRGTEFYGYTF
-	TRBV9	TRBJ2-5	few	TGTGCCAGCAGCGTAGGGGGACACTCTCCGGAGACCCAGTACTTC	CASSVGGHSPETQYF
-	TRBV15	TRBJ2-7	-	TGTGCCACCAGCAGAGATTTGGGGTCAGGGGAAGTCGAGCAGTACTTC	CATSRDLGSGEVEQYF
-	TRBV6-2/TRBV6-3	TRBJ2-5	-	TGTGCCAGCAACCTAAGTGCCGGGGGAACCCAAGCGCCCCCGTACTTC	CASNLSAGGTQAPPYF
-	TRBV4-1	TRBJ1-1	few	TGCGCCAGCAGCCAAGACGACGGCAACACTGAAGCTTTCTTT	CASSQDDGNTEAFF
-	TRBV11-2	TRBJ2-1	many	TGTGCCAGCAGCTCAACGCCCGAGCAGTTCTTC	CASSSTPEQFF
TRBD2	TRBV20-1	TRBJ2-4	-	TGCAGTGCGCGAGAGGCGTGGCGGGGGGAGCCCCAAAACATTCAGTACTTC	CSAREAWRGEPQNIQYF
-	TRBV6-6	TRBJ2-1	many	TGTGCCAGCAGTCCGACCCGAACCTACAATGAGCAGTTCTTC	CASSPTRTYNEQFF
TRBD2	TRBV19	TRBJ2-3	-	TGTGCCAGTAGTATCCGGGGGGGGCCGACAGATACGCAGTATTTT	CASSIRGGPTDTQYF
TRBD1	TRBV6-1	TRBJ2-7	many	TGTGCCAGCACAGGACAGGGCGAGCAGTACTTC	CASTGQGEQYF
-	TRBV27	TRBJ1-5	-	TGTGCCAGCAGGCCCGGGACGGTGAATCAGCCCCAGCATTTT	CASRPGTVNQPQHF
TRBD2	TRBV6-5	TRBJ2-7	many	TGTGCCAGCTCGGGACTAGACAGGCACGAGCAGTACTTC	CASSGLDRHEQYF
-	TRBV6-5	TRBJ1-1	many	TGTGCCAGCAGTCCTTTCCGGATGGGGGGTAACACTGAAGCTTTCTTT	CASSPFRMGGNTEAFF
-	TRBV4-1	TRBJ2-7	many	TGCGCCAGCAGGGTCCAGGTAGCGGAGTACGAGCAGTACTTC	CASRVQVAEYEQYF
-	TRBV24-1	TRBJ2-5	many	TGTGCCACCAGTGACCGCCCCTTAGCGACTCGACAAGAGACCCAGTACTTC	CATSDRPLATRQETQYF
-	TRBV28	TRBJ2-7	few	TGTGCCAGCAGGACACAGGTCGAGCAGTACTTC	CASRTQVEQYF
-	TRBV11-2	TRBJ2-5	-	TGTGCCAGCAGAACCGCCGGGACCGACGATTACGAGACCCAGTACTTC	CASRTAGTDDYETQYF
TRBD1	TRBV5-4	TRBJ1-2	-	TGTGCCAGCAGCTCAACATCAGGGGGCGTAGCTAACTATGGCTACACCTTC	CASSSTSGGVANYGYTF
-	TRBV7-9	TRBJ1-1	many	TGTGCCAGCAGCGGAGCAGGGACTGAAGCTTTCTTT	CASSGAGTEAFF
-	TRBV7-9	TRBJ2-7	few	TGTGCCAGCAGCTTGGCAGGGCTCACCTACGAGCAGTACTTC	CASSLAGLTYEQYF
TRBD1	TRBV13	TRBJ1-2	-	TGTGCCAGCAGCCCTGACAGGGGATATAGCTACACCTTC	CASSPDRGYSYTF
TRBD1	TRBV7-9	TRBJ2-1	many	TGTGCCAGCAGCCTCTTCCGGGACAGGGGTAATGAGCAGTTCTTC	CASSLFRDRGNEQFF
-	TRBV5-6	TRBJ2-3	many	TGTGCCAGCAGCCCCTGGGGGGGGCCGCGAGGTACGCAGTATTTT	CASSPWGGPRGTQYF
-	TRBV4-1	TRBJ1-1	few	TGCGCCAGCAAATTGGGCCGGCAGGGGAACACTGAAGCTTTCTTT	CASKLGRQGNTEAFF
TRBD1	TRBV6-5	TRBJ1-2	many	TGTGCCAGCAGTTTGACAGGGGACCTTTTCTATGGCTACACCTTC	CASSLTGDLFYGYTF
TRBD2	TRBV28	TRBJ2-5	many	TGTGCCAGCATCGGCGGGAGTTCGAAGACCCAGTACTTC	CASIGGSSKTQYF